Listed here are 3 T cell receptor beta chains from one sample, sequenced in a study of blood T cell repertoires in COVID-19. The assay was immunoSEQ multiplex PCR, and TCRdb's table has in-frame clones only and misses some. The top ten clones hold approximately 5.8% of a sample with 130,000 to 150,000 clones, roughly four fifths of them seen once. The sample was peripheral blood. Receptors originate from a human donor in a cohort sampled during active COVID-19.

The CDR3 here is CASSPFQETQYF. In nucleotides, the CDR3 is TGTGCCAGCAGCCCATTCCAAGAGACCCAGTACTTC. The chain couples TRBV5-4 to TRBJ2-5; D uncertain. CDR3 length: 12 residues. Germline lookup yields CDR1 SGHNT and CDR2 YYREEE (reference sequence). V was cut by 4 bases and J by 1 base, with 5 bases left in between.

The chain joins TRBV4-3 to TRBJ1-5, with D perhaps TRBD1 (5 bases). The CDR3 sequence is 15 residues long. The ends were cut back, 0 bases at V and 7 bases at J, with 13 bases in the middle. Germline CDR1 reads LGHNA; CDR2 reads YSLEER. The CDR3: CASSQDWGGRQPQHF. CDR3 DNA: TGCGCCAGCAGCCAAGATTGGGGGGGGAGGCAGCCCCAGCATTTT.

This clone has a single count. The rearrangement uses TRBV24-1 and TRBJ1-5, with D perhaps TRBD1 (6 bases). V lost 6 bases to trimming and J lost 3 bases, with 26 bases between them. Germline CDR1 KGHDR, CDR2 SFDVKD. The CDR3 totals 19 residues. The CDR3 sequence: CATSSAHSGTNFFNQPQHF. Here the CDR3 DNA reads TGTGCCACCAGTTCGGCACACTCCGGGACAAATTTTTTCAATCAGCCCCAGCATTTT.